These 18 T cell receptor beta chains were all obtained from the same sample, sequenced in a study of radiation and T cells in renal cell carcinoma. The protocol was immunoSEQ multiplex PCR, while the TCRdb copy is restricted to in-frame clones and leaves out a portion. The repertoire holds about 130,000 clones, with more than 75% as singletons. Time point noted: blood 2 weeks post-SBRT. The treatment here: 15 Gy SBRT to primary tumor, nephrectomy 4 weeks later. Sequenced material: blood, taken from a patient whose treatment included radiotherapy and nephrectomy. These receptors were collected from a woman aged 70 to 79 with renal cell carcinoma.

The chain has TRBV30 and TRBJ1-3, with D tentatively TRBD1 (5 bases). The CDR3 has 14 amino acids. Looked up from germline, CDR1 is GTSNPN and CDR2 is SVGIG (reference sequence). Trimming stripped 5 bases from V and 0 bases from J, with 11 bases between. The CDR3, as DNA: TGTGCCTGGGAACAGGCGAGCTCTGGAAACACCATATATTTT. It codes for CAWEQASSGNTIYF.

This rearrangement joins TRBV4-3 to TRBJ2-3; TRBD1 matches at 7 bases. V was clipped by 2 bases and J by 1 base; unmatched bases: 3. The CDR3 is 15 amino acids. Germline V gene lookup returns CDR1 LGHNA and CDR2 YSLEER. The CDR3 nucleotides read TGCGCCAGCAGCCAAATGACAGGGCGCACAGATACGCAGTATTTT. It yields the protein CASSQMTGRTDTQYF.

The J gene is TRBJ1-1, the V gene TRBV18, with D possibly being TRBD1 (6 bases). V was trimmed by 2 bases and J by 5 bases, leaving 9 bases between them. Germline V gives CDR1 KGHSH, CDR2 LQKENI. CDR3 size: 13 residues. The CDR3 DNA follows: TGTGCCAGCTCACCAATAGGGGGGACTGAAGCTTTCTTT. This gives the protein CASSPIGGTEAFF.

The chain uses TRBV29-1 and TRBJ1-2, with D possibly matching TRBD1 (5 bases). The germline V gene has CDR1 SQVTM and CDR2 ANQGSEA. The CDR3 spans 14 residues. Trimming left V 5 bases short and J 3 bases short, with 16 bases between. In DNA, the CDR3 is TGCAGCGTTCCCTCCTCGGGGGGGGACTATGGCTACACCTTC. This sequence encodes CSVPSSGGDYGYTF.

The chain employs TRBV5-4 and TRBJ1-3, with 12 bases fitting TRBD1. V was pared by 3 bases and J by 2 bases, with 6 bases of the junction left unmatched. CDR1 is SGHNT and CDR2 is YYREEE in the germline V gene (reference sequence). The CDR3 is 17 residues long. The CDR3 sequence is CASSSGRDRGPGNTIYF. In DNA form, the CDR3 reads TGTGCCAGCAGCTCGGGGAGGGACAGGGGGCCTGGAAACACCATATATTTT.

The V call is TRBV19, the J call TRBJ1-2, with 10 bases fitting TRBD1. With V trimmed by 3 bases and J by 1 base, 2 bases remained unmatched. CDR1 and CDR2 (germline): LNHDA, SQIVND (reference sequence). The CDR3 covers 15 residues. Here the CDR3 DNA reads TGTGCCAGTAGTATGGGACAGGGGCATAACTATGGCTACACCTTC. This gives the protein CASSMGQGHNYGYTF.

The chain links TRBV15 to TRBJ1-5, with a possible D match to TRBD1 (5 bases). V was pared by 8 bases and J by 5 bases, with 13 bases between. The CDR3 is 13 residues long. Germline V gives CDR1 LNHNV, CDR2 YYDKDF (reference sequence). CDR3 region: CATRQGVDQPQHF. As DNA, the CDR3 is TGTGCCACCCGTCAGGGTGTTGATCAGCCCCAGCATTTT.

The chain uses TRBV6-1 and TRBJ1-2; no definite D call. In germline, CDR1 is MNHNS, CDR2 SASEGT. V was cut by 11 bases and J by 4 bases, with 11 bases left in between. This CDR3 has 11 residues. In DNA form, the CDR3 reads TGTGCCGCAAAACGGGGCTATGGCTACACCTTC. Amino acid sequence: CAAKRGYGYTF.

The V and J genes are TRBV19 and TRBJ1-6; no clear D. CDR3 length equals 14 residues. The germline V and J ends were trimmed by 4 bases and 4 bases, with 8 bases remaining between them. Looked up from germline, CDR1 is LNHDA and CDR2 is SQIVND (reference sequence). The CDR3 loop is CASSRTDYNSPLHF. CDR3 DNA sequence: TGTGCCAGTAGTAGAACGGATTATAATTCACCCCTCCACTTT.

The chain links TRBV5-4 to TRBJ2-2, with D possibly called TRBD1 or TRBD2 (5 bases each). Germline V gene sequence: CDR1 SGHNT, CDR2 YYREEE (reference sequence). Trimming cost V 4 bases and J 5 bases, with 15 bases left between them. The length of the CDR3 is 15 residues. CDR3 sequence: CASSPPGTATGELFF. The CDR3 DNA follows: TGTGCCAGCAGCCCCCCTGGGACCGCTACCGGGGAGCTGTTTTTT. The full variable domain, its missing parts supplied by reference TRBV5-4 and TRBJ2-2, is ETGVTQSPTHLIKTRGQQVTLRCSSQSGHNTVSWYQQALGQGPQFIFQYYREEENGRGNFPPRFSGLQFPNYSSELNVNALELDDSALYLCASSPPGTATGELFFGEGSRLTVL.

CDR3: CASSITGADTEAFF. The CDR3 DNA reads as TGTGCCAGCAGCATCACAGGGGCGGACACTGAAGCTTTCTTT. V usage is TRBV7-9 and J usage is TRBJ1-1; TRBD1 matches 7 bases. Trimming at V came to 5 bases and at J to 3 bases, leaving 6 bases not matched to a gene. The CDR3 contains 14 residues. The germline V gene encodes CDR1 SEHNR and CDR2 FQNEAQ (reference sequence).

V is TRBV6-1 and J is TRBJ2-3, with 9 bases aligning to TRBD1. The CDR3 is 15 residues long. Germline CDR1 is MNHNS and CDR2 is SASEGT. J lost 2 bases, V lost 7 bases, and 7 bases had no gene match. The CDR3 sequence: CASKLQGALTDTQYF. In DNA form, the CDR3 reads TGTGCCAGCAAGTTACAGGGGGCCCTCACAGATACGCAGTATTTT.

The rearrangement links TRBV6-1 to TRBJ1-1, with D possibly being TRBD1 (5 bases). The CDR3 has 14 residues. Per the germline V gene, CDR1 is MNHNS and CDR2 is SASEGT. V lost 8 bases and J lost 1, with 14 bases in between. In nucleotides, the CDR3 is TGTGCCAGCTGTTTGGAGGGGCGGAACACTGAAGCTTTCTTT. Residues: CASCLEGRNTEAFF.

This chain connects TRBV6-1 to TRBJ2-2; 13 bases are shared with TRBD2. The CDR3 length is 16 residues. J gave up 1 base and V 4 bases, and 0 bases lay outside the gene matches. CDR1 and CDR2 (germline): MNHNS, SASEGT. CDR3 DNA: TGTGCCAGCAGTGGGACTAGCGGGGGGAACACCGGGGAGCTGTTTTTT. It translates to CASSGTSGGNTGELFF.

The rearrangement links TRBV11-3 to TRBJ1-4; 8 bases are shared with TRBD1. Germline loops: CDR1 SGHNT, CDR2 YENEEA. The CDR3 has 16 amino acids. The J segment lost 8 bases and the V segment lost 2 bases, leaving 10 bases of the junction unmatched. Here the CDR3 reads CASSLPGQGEEEKLFF. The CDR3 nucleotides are TGTGCCAGCAGCTTACCCGGACAGGGTGAGGAGGAAAAACTGTTTTTT. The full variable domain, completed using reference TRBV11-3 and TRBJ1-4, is EAGVVQSPRYKIIEKKQPVAFWCNPISGHNTLYWYLQNLGQGPELLIRYENEEAVDDSQLPKDRFSAERLKGVDSTLKIQPAELGDSAVYLCASSLPGQGEEEKLFFGSGTQLSVL.

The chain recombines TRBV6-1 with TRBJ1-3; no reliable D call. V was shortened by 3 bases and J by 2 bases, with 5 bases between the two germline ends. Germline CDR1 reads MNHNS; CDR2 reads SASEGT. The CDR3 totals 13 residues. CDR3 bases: TGTGCCAGCAGTGATAAGCCTGGAAACACCATATATTTT. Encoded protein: CASSDKPGNTIYF.

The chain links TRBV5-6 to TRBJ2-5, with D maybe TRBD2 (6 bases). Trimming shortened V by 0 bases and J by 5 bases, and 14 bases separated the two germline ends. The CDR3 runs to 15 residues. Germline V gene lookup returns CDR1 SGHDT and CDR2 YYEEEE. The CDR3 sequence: CASSLAFTAGETQYF. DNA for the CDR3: TGTGCCAGCAGCTTGGCGTTTACGGCGGGGGAGACCCAGTACTTC.

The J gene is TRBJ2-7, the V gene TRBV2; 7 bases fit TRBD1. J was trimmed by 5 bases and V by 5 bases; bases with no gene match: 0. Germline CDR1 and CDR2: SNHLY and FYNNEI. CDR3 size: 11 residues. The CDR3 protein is CASSQGDEQYF. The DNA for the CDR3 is TGTGCCAGCAGTCAGGGGGACGAGCAGTACTTC.